This record concerns one TCR beta chain sequence. Its specificity is unknown. The repertoire was sequenced with immunoSEQ multiplex PCR; TCRdb's copy has only in-frame clones and lacks some. The sample has about 390,000 clones; about 85% are singletons. The data stem from a study of Ad26.COV2.S vaccination and SARS-CoV-2 variants. At the level of the study: By the intramuscular route, Ad26.COV2.S was given once, or twice 56 days apart. Study-wide findings and caveats: It was vaccine recipients, not placebo recipients, who had the higher spike-specific TCR breadth.

The CDR3 totals 12 residues. V was shortened by 3 bases and J by 5 bases, with 8 bases between the two germline ends. Germline V gene data show CDR1 as SNHLY and CDR2 as FYNNEI. Treatment given: some 20 received Ad26.COV2.S at low or high dose, single or two shots; 5 received placebo; per-sample allocation not given. Sampling was done on day 63 after the first vaccine or placebo injection. The material was peripheral blood, obtained in a trial of Ad26.COV2.S vaccine versus placebo. The sequence derives from a person between 18 and 59 years old who received the Ad26.COV2.S COVID-19 vaccine or a placebo. The V gene is TRBV2, the J gene TRBJ2-7; the D is unclear. The CDR3 DNA reads as TGTGCCAGCAGTGACCAGGTAGACGAGCAGTACTTC. Its translation is CASSDQVDEQYF.